Here is one TCR beta chain with its context. Its antigen is currently unknown. TCRdb reprocessed the 5' RACE reads and keeps a single row for each CDR3 protein, giving no DNA. This listing includes roughly 200,000 distinct CDR3 sequences. The sample comes from a study of monozygotic twins with inflammatory bowel disease. Study observations and caveats: IBD patients share fewer clonotypes with other people than healthy twins do, especially with disease activity.

CDR1 and CDR2 (germline): SNHLY, FYNNEI. This CDR3 comprises 17 residues. The gene calls are TRBV2 and TRBJ2-7; TCRdb selects TRBD2, and the lack of DNA leaves this call unchecked. Sequenced input: blood. The sequence was collected from a human donor with ulcerative colitis or Crohn's disease, or a healthy co-twin of an affected twin (not recorded which). CDR3 in amino acids: CASSDLASGLQSYEQYF. Filled out from reference TRBV2 and TRBJ2-7, the complete variable domain reads EPEVTQTPSHQVTQMGQEVILRCVPISNHLYFYWYRQILGQKVEFLVSFYNNEISEKSEIFDDQFSVERPDGSNFTLKIRSTKLEDSAMYFCASSDLASGLQSYEQYFGPGTRLTVT.